The rows below give T cell receptor beta chains drawn from one sample of a study of T cells after somatic rescue of genetic block. TCRdb's copy holds only in-frame clones and misses some; the assay was immunoSEQ multiplex PCR. This table holds 110,000 or so clones, about 93% found once. Sequences were obtained from peripheral blood mononuclear cells (PBMCs). The receptors were sampled from a woman aged 18-30 years. Each CDR3 is given with its conserved first and last residue. A D gene is named only where the DNA matches it firmly. Clone size appears in some rows only: once, few, many, or a class for an expanded clone.

TRBV7-3	TRBJ2-3	NA	NA	CASSSLGSPPDTQYF	TGTGCCAGCAGCTCACTAGGGTCCCCCCCAGATACGCAGTATTTT
TRBV4-2	TRBJ2-2	NA	NA	CASSQEVPSGELFF	TGTGCCAGCAGCCAAGAGGTACCTTCGGGAGAGCTGTTTTTT
TRBV7-2	TRBJ1-4	TRBD1	NA	CASSLEGARSNEKLFF	TGTGCCAGCAGCTTAGAGGGGGCGCGATCTAATGAAAAACTGTTTTTT
TRBV2	TRBJ2-7	NA	NA	CASTGEGYEQYF	TGTGCCAGCACAGGGGAGGGCTACGAGCAGTACTTC
TRBV5-5	TRBJ2-2	NA	NA	CASSFSQTGELFF	TGTGCCAGCAGCTTTTCACAGACCGGGGAGCTGTTTTTT
TRBV19	TRBJ2-3	TRBD2	NA	CASSPGLAGDPTDTQYF	TGTGCCAGTAGTCCTGGACTAGCGGGGGACCCCACAGATACGCAGTATTTT
TRBV6-4	TRBJ1-6	NA	NA	CASSDRQQSPLHF	TGTGCCAGCAGTGACCGCCAACAATCACCCCTCCACTTT
TRBV5-4	TRBJ2-1	TRBD1	NA	CASRWRGTARTEQFF	TGTGCCAGCAGGTGGAGAGGGACAGCCAGAACTGAGCAGTTCTTC
TRBV15	TRBJ1-2	NA	NA	CATSREQGFRGYTF	TGTGCCACCAGCAGAGAACAGGGTTTCCGTGGCTACACCTTC
TRBV6-4	TRBJ2-3	TRBD2	few	CASSTKSGGGDTQYF	TGTGCCAGCAGCACGAAAAGCGGGGGTGGAGATACGCAGTATTTT
TRBV5-8	TRBJ1-5	NA	NA	CASSPRLSTSNQPQHF	TGTGCCAGCAGTCCCCGCCTGTCGACCTCAAATCAGCCCCAGCATTTT
TRBV9	TRBJ1-6	TRBD1	once	CASSVQGGENSPLHF	TGTGCCAGCAGCGTTCAAGGGGGCGAAAATTCACCCCTCCACTTT
TRBV9	TRBJ1-1	NA	NA	CASSVAPTDLPNTEAFF	TGTGCCAGCAGCGTAGCCCCGACAGATTTACCGAACACTGAAGCTTTCTTT
TRBV5-1	TRBJ2-7	TRBD2	NA	CASSSRLAGHPDEQYF	TGCGCCAGCAGCTCTCGACTAGCGGGCCACCCTGACGAGCAGTACTTC
TRBV29-1	TRBJ1-2	TRBD1	once	CSVVAGGVGYTF	TGCAGCGTTGTGGCAGGGGGCGTTGGCTACACCTTC
TRBV30	TRBJ2-5	NA	NA	CAYRGAGKVETQYF	TGTGCCTACCGAGGGGCGGGGAAAGTGGAGACCCAGTACTTC
TRBV7-9	TRBJ2-7	NA	once	CASSPGIGFYEQYF	TGTGCCAGCAGCCCGGGGATAGGATTCTACGAGCAGTACTTC
TRBV19	TRBJ2-7	NA	NA	CASSERGGFDSYEQYF	TGTGCCAGTAGTGAACGAGGGGGGTTCGACTCCTACGAGCAGTACTTC
TRBV4-2	TRBJ1-3	TRBD1	NA	CASSQVTGAGNTIYF	TGTGCCAGCAGCCAAGTTACAGGGGCCGGAAACACCATATATTTT
TRBV7-7	TRBJ2-7	NA	NA	CASSQGYGAGEQYF	TGTGCCAGCAGCCAGGGGTACGGGGCTGGCGAGCAGTACTTC
TRBV7-2	TRBJ2-7	NA	NA	CASSLKDPNYEQYF	TGTGCCAGCAGCTTAAAGGATCCCAACTACGAGCAGTACTTC
TRBV30	TRBJ2-1	NA	NA	CAWSFWDLTYNEQFF	TGTGCCTGGAGCTTCTGGGACCTGACCTACAATGAGCAGTTCTTC
TRBV29-1	TRBJ2-2	NA	NA	CSAFDREATGELFF	TGCAGCGCTTTCGACAGGGAGGCAACCGGGGAGCTGTTTTTT
TRBV4-1	TRBJ2-3	NA	NA	CASSQEMTSTDTQYF	TGCGCCAGCAGCCAAGAGATGACGAGCACAGATACGCAGTATTTT
TRBV29-1	TRBJ1-1	TRBD1	NA	CSETGQGSLTEAFF	TGCAGCGAAACCGGACAGGGAAGTTTAACTGAAGCTTTCTTT
TRBV27	TRBJ1-1	NA	NA	CASSLGQSNEAFF	TGTGCCAGCAGTCTCGGACAGTCAAATGAAGCTTTCTTT
TRBV9	TRBJ1-2	NA	NA	CASSVKGQGYTF	TGTGCCAGCAGCGTAAAGGGACAAGGCTACACCTTC
TRBV7-9	TRBJ2-1	NA	NA	CASSLARISDGGRRLGQFF	TGTGCCAGCAGCTTAGCGCGCATAAGTGATGGGGGGCGCCGTTTAGGACAGTTCTTC
TRBV2	TRBJ1-5	NA	NA	CASTLGDQPQHF	TGTGCCAGCACCCTTGGGGATCAGCCCCAGCATTTT
TRBV28	TRBJ1-2	NA	NA	CASRTTAANYGYTF	TGTGCCAGCAGGACGACAGCAGCTAACTATGGCTACACCTTC
TRBV28	TRBJ2-7	NA	once	CASTPLGLSYEQYF	TGTGCCAGCACCCCCCTGGGACTTTCCTACGAGCAGTACTTC
TRBV7-2	TRBJ2-1	TRBD2	NA	CASSLLAGGPNEQFF	TGTGCCAGCAGCTTACTAGCGGGGGGGCCCAATGAGCAGTTCTTC
TRBV10-2	TRBJ2-3	TRBD2	NA	CASSLAGGPDTQYF	TGCGCCAGCAGTCTAGCGGGGGGCCCAGATACGCAGTATTTT
TRBV6-5	TRBJ1-6	TRBD1	NA	CASSYAKGANNSPLHF	TGTGCCAGCAGTTATGCGAAGGGGGCAAATAATTCACCCCTCCACTTT
TRBV29-1	TRBJ1-1	NA	NA	CSVPGRSTEAFF	TGCAGCGTTCCCGGACGGAGCACTGAAGCTTTCTTT
TRBV19	TRBJ2-7	NA	NA	CASSMGSLSSYEQYF	TGTGCCAGTAGTATGGGTTCCCTTAGCTCCTACGAGCAGTACTTC
TRBV27	TRBJ1-2	NA	NA	CATPDSPEGYTF	TGCGCCACCCCGGACAGTCCAGAGGGCTACACCTTC
TRBV6-5	TRBJ1-2	NA	NA	CASSYSDGVYGYTF	TGTGCCAGCAGTTACTCTGACGGGGTCTATGGCTACACCTTC
TRBV7-8	TRBJ2-7	NA	once	CASGGGWVEQYF	TGTGCCAGCGGGGGCGGGTGGGTCGAGCAGTACTTC
TRBV6-5	TRBJ2-1	NA	NA	CASSYFGVSGDEQFF	TGTGCCAGCAGTTACTTCGGGGTTTCGGGGGATGAGCAGTTCTTC
TRBV11-3	TRBJ2-4	TRBD1	NA	CASSSQGAKNIQYF	TGTGCCAGCAGCTCGCAGGGGGCGAAAAACATTCAGTACTTC
TRBV9	TRBJ2-3	NA	NA	CASSALQGLSTDTQYF	TGTGCCAGCAGCGCCCTACAGGGACTTAGCACAGATACGCAGTATTTT
TRBV19	TRBJ1-2	NA	once	CASKADFYGYTF	TGTGCCAGTAAGGCAGATTTTTATGGCTACACCTTC
TRBV5-5	TRBJ1-6	TRBD1	NA	CASSRTGGNSPLHF	TGTGCCAGCAGCCGGACAGGGGGGAATTCACCCCTCCACTTT
TRBV10-3	TRBJ2-2	NA	NA	CAIRLQGSGELFF	TGTGCCATCAGGCTACAGGGATCCGGGGAGCTGTTTTTT
TRBV28	TRBJ2-7	NA	NA	CASSSTPRQAYEQYF	TGTGCCAGCAGTTCCACCCCAAGACAGGCCTACGAGCAGTACTTC
TRBV27	TRBJ1-1	NA	NA	CASSHRTNTEAFF	TGTGCCAGCAGCCATAGGACGAACACTGAAGCTTTCTTT
TRBV27	TRBJ1-4	NA	NA	CASSWGGTNEKLFF	TGTGCCAGCAGTTGGGGGGGGACTAATGAAAAACTGTTTTTT
TRBV19	TRBJ1-1	NA	NA	CASSIVWQKAEAFF	TGTGCCAGTAGTATAGTCTGGCAGAAGGCTGAAGCTTTCTTT
TRBV28	TRBJ1-5	TRBD1	NA	CASSPPGQGVDQPQHF	TGTGCCAGCAGTCCACCGGGACAGGGGGTAGATCAGCCCCAGCATTTT
TRBV7-8	TRBJ2-5	NA	NA	CAISLDGALQETQYF	TGTGCCATCTCCTTGGACGGGGCCCTCCAAGAGACCCAGTACTTC
TRBV2	TRBJ2-7	TRBD1	NA	CASSKDRAAYEQYF	TGTGCCAGCAGCAAGGACAGGGCGGCCTACGAGCAGTACTTC
TRBV4-2	TRBJ1-2	TRBD1	NA	CASSRGQGDYGYTF	TGTGCCAGCAGCCGAGGACAGGGTGACTATGGCTACACCTTC
TRBV4-3	TRBJ1-4	TRBD1	NA	CASSQDRGTGDEKLFF	TGCGCCAGCAGCCAAGACCGAGGGACAGGGGATGAAAAACTGTTTTTT
TRBV6-5	TRBJ1-2	TRBD1	NA	CASSYSGGDRDGYTF	TGTGCCAGCAGTTACTCCGGTGGGGACAGGGACGGCTACACCTTC
TRBV5-4	TRBJ1-5	NA	NA	CASSLAGPGDQPQHF	TGTGCCAGCAGCTTAGCCGGGCCAGGCGATCAGCCCCAGCATTTT
TRBV6-1	TRBJ2-5	TRBD1	once	CASSNPGQGGETQYF	TGTGCCAGCAGTAATCCGGGACAGGGCGGGGAGACCCAGTACTTC
TRBV5-6	TRBJ2-7	TRBD2	NA	CASNLGGTGYEQYF	TGTGCCAGCAACCTGGGAGGGACGGGTTACGAGCAGTACTTC
TRBV10-3	TRBJ2-5	TRBD1	NA	CAARGQQETQYF	TGTGCCGCTCGGGGACAGCAAGAGACCCAGTACTTC